The next 15 T cell receptor beta chains were all read from a single sample in a study of cytomegalovirus exposure and HLA in healthy donors. Primers for the PCR totalled 60 Vbeta and 13 Jbeta. Generated by immunoSEQ multiplex PCR, the TCRdb table keeps only in-frame clones and is missing some. The repertoire has under 150,000 clones, around 74% of them found once; the top ten carry around 1.5%. Specimen: PBMCs. Every receptor here comes from a woman aged 18-29 years in good health and CMV-seronegative.

The V call is TRBV6-1, the J call TRBJ2-4; D is ambiguous. CDR3 length equals 15 residues. CDR1 is MNHNS and CDR2 is SASEGT in the germline V gene. Trimming left V 4 bases short and J 1 base short, with 11 bases between. For the CDR3, the DNA is TGTGCCAGCAGTGGCGTTTACGGGGCCAAAAACATTCAGTACTTC. It specifies CASSGVYGAKNIQYF.

V gene TRBV6-6 combines with J gene TRBJ1-1, with TRBD1 matching 9 bases. The V gene end was trimmed by 6 bases and the J gene end by 4 bases; junction bases not matched to a gene: 6. The CDR3 extends over 14 amino acids. The germline V gene has CDR1 MNHNY and CDR2 SVGAGI (reference sequence). The CDR3 loop is CASSQQGAPTEAFF. Here the CDR3 DNA reads TGTGCCAGCAGCCAACAGGGGGCTCCCACTGAAGCTTTCTTT.

The chain carries TRBV6-5 and TRBJ2-1, with D perhaps matching TRBD1 (6 bases). There are 16 residues in the CDR3. Germline assignment: CDR1 MNHEY and CDR2 SVGAGI. V shed 2 bases and J shed 0 bases, with 11 bases lying between them. CDR3 in amino acids: CASSYSRGSSYNEQFF. The CDR3 DNA follows: TGTGCCAGCAGTTACAGTAGGGGGAGCTCCTACAATGAGCAGTTCTTC.

V gene TRBV5-1 combines with J gene TRBJ2-7; 9 bases match TRBD2. V shed 4 bases and J 2 bases; nucleotides not matched to a gene: 10. CDR1 and CDR2 from the germline V gene are SGHRS and YFSETQ. This CDR3 spans 16 amino acids. CDR3 sequence reads: CASSAFVAGEAYEQYF. CDR3 bases: TGCGCCAGCAGCGCCTTCGTAGCGGGGGAAGCCTACGAGCAGTACTTC.

The chain carries TRBV5-1 and TRBJ2-7; 11 bases are a match to TRBD2. The CDR3 runs 17 residues. Germline V CDR1 and CDR2: SGHRS, YFSETQ. Germline trimming cut 4 bases from V and 2 bases from J; bases unmatched to any gene: 11. CDR3 protein: CASSPAQLAGGTYEQYF. The CDR3 nucleotides are TGCGCCAGCAGCCCCGCCCAGCTAGCGGGGGGAACCTACGAGCAGTACTTC.

V and J are TRBV27 and TRBJ2-7; the D is unclear. Trimming removed 7 bases at V and 2 bases at J, with 15 bases between. The CDR3 covers 14 residues. Germline CDR1 MNHEY, CDR2 SMNVEV (reference sequence). The CDR3 protein is CASTARHLAYEQYF. As DNA, the CDR3 is TGTGCCAGCACCGCGAGACATCTGGCCTACGAGCAGTACTTC.

This clone was detected once. The chain recombines TRBV7-9 with TRBJ1-1, with D possibly TRBD1 on 6 matching bases. Germline CDR1 and CDR2: SEHNR and FQNEAQ (reference sequence). This CDR3 is 13 amino acids long. Deletions cut 4 bases from V and 2 bases from J, with 8 bases between. The chain's CDR3 is CASSWTANTEAFF. CDR3 coding DNA: TGTGCCAGCAGCTGGACAGCAAACACTGAAGCTTTCTTT.

This clone has a handful of counts. This chain links TRBV7-8 with TRBJ1-5, with D possibly being TRBD1 (5 bases). Germline CDR1 SGHVS, CDR2 FQNEAQ. Trimming took 5 bases from V and 3 from J, leaving 11 bases between them. The CDR3 totals 14 residues. CDR3 in amino acids: CASSLPGSNQPQHF. The DNA of the CDR3 is TGTGCCAGCAGCCTACCAGGGTCCAATCAGCCCCAGCATTTT.

This clone was recorded only once. The rearrangement uses TRBV6-6 and TRBJ2-1; D not resolved. V shed 6 bases and J shed 2 bases, with 5 bases lying between them. Germline values: CDR1 MNHNY, CDR2 SVGAGI (reference sequence). CDR3 length equals 12 residues. The CDR3 DNA sequence: TGTGCCAGCAGCCGTCCCTACAATGAGCAGTTCTTC. Amino acid sequence: CASSRPYNEQFF.

This clone occurred a few times. J is TRBJ1-1 and V is TRBV5-4; 7 nucleotides line up with TRBD1. The CDR3 is 16 residues long. J gave up 5 bases and V 4 bases, and 14 bases lay outside the gene matches. Germline lookup yields CDR1 SGHNT and CDR2 YYREEE (reference sequence). CDR3 protein: CASSPGQFGAGTEAFF. The DNA of the CDR3 is TGTGCCAGCAGCCCGGGACAGTTCGGCGCGGGGACTGAAGCTTTCTTT.

The V and J genes are TRBV15 and TRBJ2-1; possible D gene TRBD2, 6 bases. This CDR3 has 13 residues. V was shortened by 0 bases and J by 9 bases, with 9 bases between the two germline ends. Germline assignment: CDR1 LNHNV and CDR2 YYDKDF (reference sequence). The CDR3 sequence is CATSRDMRGEQFF. In DNA, the CDR3 is TGTGCCACCAGCAGAGATATGCGGGGTGAGCAGTTCTTC.

This clone was seen only once. The chain combines TRBV15 with TRBJ1-2; the D is unclear. Germline V gene data show CDR1 as LNHNV and CDR2 as YYDKDF (reference sequence). Trimming stripped 3 bases from V and 4 bases from J, with 12 bases between. The CDR3 contains 14 residues. In nucleotides, the CDR3 is TGTGCCACCAGCAGTCCTGACACCTCCTATGGCTACACCTTC. Translation gives CATSSPDTSYGYTF.

The chain is built from TRBV28 and TRBJ2-1; D is unclear. Trimming cost V 4 bases and J 4 bases, with 2 bases left between them. CDR3 size: 11 residues. Germline loops: CDR1 MDHEN, CDR2 SYDVKM. This chain's CDR3 is CASSSYNEQFF. CDR3 coding DNA: TGTGCCAGCAGTTCTTACAATGAGCAGTTCTTC.

The table lists this clone with a count of one. The genes are TRBV9 and TRBJ1-1; a possible D gene is TRBD1 (6 bases). Trimming removed 4 bases at V and 2 bases at J, with 12 bases between. The germline V gene encodes CDR1 SGDLS and CDR2 YYNGEE. The CDR3 extends over 14 amino acids. Written as DNA, the CDR3 is TGTGCCAGCAGCCGTTCGGACAGTAACACTGAAGCTTTCTTT. Its protein product is CASSRSDSNTEAFF.

The rearrangement uses TRBV28 and TRBJ1-4, with 9 bases fitting TRBD1. J was trimmed by 8 bases and V by 4 bases; bases with no gene match: 8. The CDR3 has 15 amino acids. The germline gives CDR1 MDHEN, CDR2 SYDVKM. Written as DNA, the CDR3 is TGTGCCAGCAGTTCTCCGGGACAGGGCCTGGAAAAACTGTTTTTT. It codes for CASSSPGQGLEKLFF.